The 26 T cell receptor beta chains below all came from one sample that was sequenced in a study of monozygotic twins with inflammatory bowel disease. Using the 5' RACE reads, TCRdb records one entry per CDR3 protein without DNA. The sample's table shows a few hundred thousand distinct CDR3 sequences. Specimen: blood. Receptors originate from a human donor with ulcerative colitis or Crohn's disease, or a healthy co-twin of an affected twin (not recorded which).

V usage is TRBV4-3 and J usage is TRBJ2-7; the D call from TCRdb, TRBD1, cannot be confirmed without DNA. Germline assignment: CDR1 LGHNA and CDR2 YSLEER. This CDR3 contains 19 residues. The CDR3 loop is CASSQGPFDRTPSSYEQYF.

The gene calls are TRBV7-8 and TRBJ2-7. The germline CDR1 and CDR2 sequences are SGHVS and FQNEAQ. The CDR3 spans 12 residues. The CDR3 region is CASSLARYEQYF.

The rearrangement uses TRBV5-6 and TRBJ1-6. CDR1 is SGHDT, CDR2 YYEEEE, per germline. This CDR3 comprises 16 residues. The CDR3 protein is CASSLPGSSYNSPLHF.

This chain joins TRBV14 and TRBJ1-2. Looked up from germline, CDR1 is SGHDN and CDR2 is FVKESK. The CDR3 has 16 amino acids. CDR3 region: CASSQGHGGYVYGYTF.

The genes are TRBV19 and TRBJ2-2; TCRdb reports TRBD2, a call that lacks DNA to check it against. The CDR3 loop spans 17 amino acids. Germline CDR1 LNHDA, CDR2 SQIVND (reference sequence). The CDR3 sequence is CASSIEKLAGGTGELFF.

The CDR3: CASSLGPGTGGLKQYF. V gene TRBV28 combines with J gene TRBJ2-7; TCRdb selects TRBD1, and the lack of DNA leaves this call unchecked. Germline lookup yields CDR1 MDHEN and CDR2 SYDVKM. The CDR3 spans 16 residues.

The V and J genes are TRBV7-9 and TRBJ2-5; as DNA is missing, the TRBD1 call by TCRdb cannot be tested. The germline CDR1 and CDR2 sequences are SEHNR and FQNEAQ (reference sequence). The CDR3 length is 16 residues. This chain's CDR3 is CASSSWRTGLQETQYF.

The chain recombines TRBV19 with TRBJ1-1. CDR3 length: 13 residues. Germline loops: CDR1 LNHDA, CDR2 SQIVND (reference sequence). CDR3 protein: CASSILLYTEAFF.

The chain has TRBV6-1 and TRBJ2-7; TCRdb's assignment of TRBD1 cannot be checked, as there is no DNA. The germline V gene encodes CDR1 MNHNS and CDR2 SASEGT. The CDR3 runs 15 residues. The CDR3 protein is CASRKNRDSSYEQYF.

The chain has TRBV12-3 or TRBV12-4 and TRBJ2-7; TCRdb calls TRBD1, which cannot be checked without DNA. The CDR3 loop spans 16 amino acids. The CDR3 region is CASSSVFGGPRGEQYF.

The V call is TRBV19, the J call TRBJ2-7; TCRdb picks TRBD1, but there is no DNA to check that call. The CDR3 spans 16 residues. Per the germline V gene, CDR1 is LNHDA and CDR2 is SQIVND (reference sequence). The CDR3 protein is CASSIPPRTGIYEQYF.

The chain has TRBV5-1 and TRBJ2-7; no DNA is available, so the TRBD1 call from TCRdb remains unchecked. The CDR3 is 15 amino acids. The germline gives CDR1 SGHRS, CDR2 YFSETQ. CDR3 in amino acids: CASSFSPGGISEQYF.

The gene calls are TRBV4-3 and TRBJ1-1; lacking DNA, the TRBD1 call made by TCRdb goes unchecked. The CDR3 sequence is 14 residues long. From germline, CDR1 is LGHNA and CDR2 YSLEER. CDR3 sequence reads: CASSPNNRAAEAFF.

The chain carries TRBV6-1 and TRBJ2-3; the TCRdb D gene call, TRBD1, has no DNA to confirm it. CDR3 length equals 16 residues. Germline V gene lookup returns CDR1 MNHNS and CDR2 SASEGT. The CDR3 spells CASRRDRGQLADTQYF.

V is TRBV6-2 or TRBV6-3 and J is TRBJ2-1; the TCRdb D gene call, TRBD1, has no DNA to confirm it. There are 13 residues in the CDR3. Germline CDR1 MNHEY, CDR2 SVGEGT. CDR3 sequence: CASSFAGGIEQFF.

The chain has TRBV20-1 and TRBJ1-2. This CDR3 contains 13 residues. The V gene's germline CDR1 is DFQATT and CDR2 SNEGSKA (reference sequence). This chain's CDR3 is CSAPDGHSYGYTF.

The chain links TRBV4-2 to TRBJ2-7; no DNA is available, so the TRBD2 call from TCRdb remains unchecked. The CDR3 extends over 13 amino acids. The germline CDR1 and CDR2 sequences are LGHNA and YNFKEQ. The CDR3 loop is CASSQRLAGEQYF.

The chain carries TRBV5-1 and TRBJ1-2; the D call of TRBD1 rests on TCRdb alone, since no DNA is present to check it. The V gene's germline CDR1 is SGHRS and CDR2 YFSETQ. The CDR3 loop spans 14 amino acids. The CDR3 is CASSLQQGADGYTF.

The CDR3 loop is CASSRDRDHEKLFF. This chain connects TRBV5-1 to TRBJ1-4; there is no DNA to check the TCRdb D call of TRBD1. The CDR3 is made up of 14 amino acids. From germline, CDR1 is SGHRS and CDR2 YFSETQ.

V is TRBV5-4 and J is TRBJ2-7; the D gene TCRdb calls, TRBD1, cannot be checked with no DNA. The CDR3 has 15 amino acids. Germline loops: CDR1 SGHNT, CDR2 YYREEE (reference sequence). The CDR3 spells CASSFKIRGRNEQYF.

The chain has TRBV6-5 and TRBJ2-1; the D call of TRBD1 rests on TCRdb alone, since no DNA is present to check it. Germline CDR1 is MNHEY and CDR2 is SVGAGI. The CDR3 is 18 amino acids. The CDR3 here is CASSLLGVTGGTYNEQFF.

The rearrangement joins TRBV2 to TRBJ2-1; the D call of TRBD1 rests on TCRdb alone, since no DNA is present to check it. Germline-derived CDR1 and CDR2 are SNHLY and FYNNEI. CDR3 length: 11 amino acids. CDR3 in amino acids: CASSQEGPDHF.

This chain uses TRBV7-3 with TRBJ1-1; there is no DNA to check the TCRdb D call of TRBD1. Germline values: CDR1 SGHTA, CDR2 FQGTGA. CDR3 length: 13 residues. Here the CDR3 reads CASSKQGNTEAFF.

The chain has TRBV5-5 and TRBJ1-4. The germline CDR1 and CDR2 sequences are SGHKS and YYEKEE (reference sequence). CDR3 length: 15 amino acids. CDR3 amino acids: CASSWDPGPNEKLFF. The variable domain in full, with the rest retrieved from reference TRBV5-5 and TRBJ1-4, is DAGVTQSPTHLIKTRGQQVTLRCSPISGHKSVSWYQQVLGQGPQFIFQYYEKEERGRGNFPDRFSARQFPNYSSELNVNALLLGDSALYLCASSWDPGPNEKLFFGSGTQLSVL.

The CDR3 here is CASSIPTGGQPQHF. The chain uses TRBV7-2 and TRBJ1-5; TCRdb indicates TRBD1, and absent DNA this call remains unverified. Germline CDR1 reads SGHTA; CDR2 reads FQGNSA. The CDR3 has 14 residues.

V gene TRBV3-1 combines with J gene TRBJ1-1. Germline lookup yields CDR1 LGHDT and CDR2 YNNKEL (reference sequence). There are 14 residues in the CDR3. The CDR3 region is CASSQDPWNTEAFF. Filled out from reference TRBV3-1 and TRBJ1-1, the complete variable domain reads DTAVSQTPKYLVTQMGNDKSIKCEQNLGHDTMYWYKQDSKKFLKIMFSYNNKELIINETVPNRFSPKSPDKAHLNLHINSLELGDSAVYFCASSQDPWNTEAFFGQGTRLTVV.